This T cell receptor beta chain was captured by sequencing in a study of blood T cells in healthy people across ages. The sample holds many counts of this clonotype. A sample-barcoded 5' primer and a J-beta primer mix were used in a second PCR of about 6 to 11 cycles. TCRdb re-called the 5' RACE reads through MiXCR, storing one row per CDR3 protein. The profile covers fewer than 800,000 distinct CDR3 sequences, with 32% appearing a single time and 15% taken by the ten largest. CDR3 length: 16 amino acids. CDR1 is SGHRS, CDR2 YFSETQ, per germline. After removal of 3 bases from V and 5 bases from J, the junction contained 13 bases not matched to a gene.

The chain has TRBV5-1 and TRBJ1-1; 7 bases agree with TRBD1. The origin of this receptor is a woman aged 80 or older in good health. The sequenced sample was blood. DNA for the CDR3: TGCGCCAGCAGCTCAGATCCGTTGACAGGGAGGACTGAAGCTTTCTTT. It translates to CASSSDPLTGRTEAFF.